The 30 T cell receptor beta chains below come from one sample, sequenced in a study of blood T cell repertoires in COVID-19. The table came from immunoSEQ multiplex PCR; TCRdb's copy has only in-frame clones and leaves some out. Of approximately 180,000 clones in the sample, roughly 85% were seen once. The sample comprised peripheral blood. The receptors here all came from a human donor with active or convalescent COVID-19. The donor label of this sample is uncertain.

The CDR3 region is CASSAFIFSDIQYF. CDR3 bases: TGTGCCAGCAGCGCTTTTATATTTTCTGACATTCAGTACTTC. V gene TRBV9 combines with J gene TRBJ2-4; D gene ambiguous. V lost 3 bases, J lost 8 bases, and 15 bases lay in between. Germline V CDR1 and CDR2: SGDLS, YYNGEE. The CDR3 has 14 amino acids.

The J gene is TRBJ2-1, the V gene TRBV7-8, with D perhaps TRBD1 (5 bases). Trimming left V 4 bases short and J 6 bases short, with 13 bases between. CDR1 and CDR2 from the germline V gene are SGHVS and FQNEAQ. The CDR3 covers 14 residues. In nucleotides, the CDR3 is TGTGCCAGCAGCTCCTCCCCAGGGCCCAATGAGCAGTTCTTC. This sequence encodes CASSSSPGPNEQFF.

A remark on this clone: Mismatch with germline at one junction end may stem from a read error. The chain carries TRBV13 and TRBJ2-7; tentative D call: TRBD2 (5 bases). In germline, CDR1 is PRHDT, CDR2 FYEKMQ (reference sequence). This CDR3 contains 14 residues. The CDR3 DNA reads TGTGCCAGCAGCCTAGGGTGGGAGTTGGGGGAGCAGTACTTC. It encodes CASSLGWELGEQYF. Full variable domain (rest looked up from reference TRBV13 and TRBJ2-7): AAGVIQSPRHLIKEKRETATLKCYPIPRHDTVYWYQQGPGQDPQFLISFYEKMQSDKGSIPDRFSAQQFSDYHSELNMSSLELGDSALYFCASSLGWELGEQYFGPGTRLTVT.

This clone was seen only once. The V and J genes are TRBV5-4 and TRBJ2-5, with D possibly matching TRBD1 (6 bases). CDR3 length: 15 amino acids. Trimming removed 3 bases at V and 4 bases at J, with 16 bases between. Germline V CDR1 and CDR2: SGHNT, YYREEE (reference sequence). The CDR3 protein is CASSSPSGARETQYF. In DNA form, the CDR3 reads TGTGCCAGCAGCTCCCCTTCAGGGGCGAGAGAGACCCAGTACTTC.

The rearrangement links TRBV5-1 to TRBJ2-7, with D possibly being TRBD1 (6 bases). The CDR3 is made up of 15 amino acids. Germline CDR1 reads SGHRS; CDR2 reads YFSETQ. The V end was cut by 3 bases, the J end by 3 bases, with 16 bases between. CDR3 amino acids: CASSYLSGQFYEQYF. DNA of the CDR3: TGCGCCAGCAGCTACCTATCAGGACAGTTCTACGAGCAGTACTTC. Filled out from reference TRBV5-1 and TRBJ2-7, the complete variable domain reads KAGVTQTPRYLIKTRGQQVTLSCSPISGHRSVSWYQQTPGQGLQFLFEYFSETQRNKGNFPGRFSGRQFSNSRSEMNVSTLELGDSALYLCASSYLSGQFYEQYFGPGTRLTVT.

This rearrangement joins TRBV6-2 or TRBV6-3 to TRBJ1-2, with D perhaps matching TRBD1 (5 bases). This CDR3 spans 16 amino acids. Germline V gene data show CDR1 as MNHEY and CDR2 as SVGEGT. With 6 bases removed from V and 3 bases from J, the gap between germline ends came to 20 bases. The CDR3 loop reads CASRPTAGPTDYGYTF. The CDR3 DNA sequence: TGTGCCAGCAGACCTACCGCAGGGCCTACCGACTATGGCTACACCTTC.

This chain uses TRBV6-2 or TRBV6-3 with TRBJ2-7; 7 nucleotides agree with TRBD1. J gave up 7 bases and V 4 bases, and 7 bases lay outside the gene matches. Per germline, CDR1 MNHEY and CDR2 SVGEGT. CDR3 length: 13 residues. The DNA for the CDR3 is TGTGCCAGCAGTTCCGGACAGGTGTGGGAGCAGTACTTC. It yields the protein CASSSGQVWEQYF.

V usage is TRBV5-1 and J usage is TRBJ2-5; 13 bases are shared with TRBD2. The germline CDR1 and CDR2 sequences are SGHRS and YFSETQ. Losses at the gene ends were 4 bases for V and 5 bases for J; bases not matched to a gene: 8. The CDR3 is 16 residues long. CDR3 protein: CASSPGLAGEMETQYF. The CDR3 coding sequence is TGCGCCAGCAGCCCCGGACTAGCGGGAGAGATGGAGACCCAGTACTTC.

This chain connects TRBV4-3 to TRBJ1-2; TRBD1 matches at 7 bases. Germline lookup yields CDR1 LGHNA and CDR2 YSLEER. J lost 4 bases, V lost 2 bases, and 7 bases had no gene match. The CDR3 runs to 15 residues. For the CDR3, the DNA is TGCGCCAGCAGCCAACTGACAGGGACTTCCTATGGCTACACCTTC. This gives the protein CASSQLTGTSYGYTF.

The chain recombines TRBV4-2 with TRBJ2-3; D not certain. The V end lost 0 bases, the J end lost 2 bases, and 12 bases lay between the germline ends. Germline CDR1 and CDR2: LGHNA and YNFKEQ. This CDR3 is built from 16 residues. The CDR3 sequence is CASSQDTTGNTDTQYF. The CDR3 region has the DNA TGTGCCAGCAGCCAAGACACTACGGGTAACACAGATACGCAGTATTTT.

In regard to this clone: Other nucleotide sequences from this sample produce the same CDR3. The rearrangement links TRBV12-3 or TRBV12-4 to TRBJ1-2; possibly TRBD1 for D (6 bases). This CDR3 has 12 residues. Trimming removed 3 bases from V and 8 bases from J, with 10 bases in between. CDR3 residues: CASSLGGHGYTF. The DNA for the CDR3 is TGTGCCAGCAGTTTGGGGGGGCACGGCTACACCTTC.

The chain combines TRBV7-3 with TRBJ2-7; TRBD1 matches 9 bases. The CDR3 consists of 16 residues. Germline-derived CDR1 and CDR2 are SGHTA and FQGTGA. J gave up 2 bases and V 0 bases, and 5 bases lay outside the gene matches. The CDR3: CASSLTHGTGTYEQYF. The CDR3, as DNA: TGTGCCAGCAGCTTAACGCATGGGACAGGGACCTACGAGCAGTACTTC.

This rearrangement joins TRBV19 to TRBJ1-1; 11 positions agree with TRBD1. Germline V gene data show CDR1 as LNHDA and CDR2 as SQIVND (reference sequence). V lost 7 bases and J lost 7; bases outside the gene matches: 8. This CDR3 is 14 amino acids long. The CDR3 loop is CASTWTGGEGEAFF. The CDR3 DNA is TGTGCCAGTACCTGGACAGGGGGCGAAGGTGAAGCTTTCTTT.

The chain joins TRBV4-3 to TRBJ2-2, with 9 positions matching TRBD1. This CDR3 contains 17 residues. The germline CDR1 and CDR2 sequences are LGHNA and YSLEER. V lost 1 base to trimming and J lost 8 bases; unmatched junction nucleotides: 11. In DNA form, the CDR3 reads TGCGCCAGCAGCCAAGCCCTTTATCCGGGACAGGGTGGGGAGCTGTTTTTT. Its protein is CASSQALYPGQGGELFF.

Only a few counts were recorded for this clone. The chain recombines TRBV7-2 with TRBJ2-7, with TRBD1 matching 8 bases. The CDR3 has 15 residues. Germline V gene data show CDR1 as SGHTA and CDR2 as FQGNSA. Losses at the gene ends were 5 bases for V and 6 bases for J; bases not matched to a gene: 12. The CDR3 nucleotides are TGTGCCAGCAGCCACTGGCGGACAGGGCAGGGCGAGCAGTACTTC. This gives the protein CASSHWRTGQGEQYF.

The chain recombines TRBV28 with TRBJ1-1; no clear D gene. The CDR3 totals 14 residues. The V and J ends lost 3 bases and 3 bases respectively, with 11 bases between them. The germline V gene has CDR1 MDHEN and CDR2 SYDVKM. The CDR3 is CASSLIGGDTEAFF. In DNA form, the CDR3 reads TGTGCCAGCAGTTTGATCGGAGGAGACACTGAAGCTTTCTTT.

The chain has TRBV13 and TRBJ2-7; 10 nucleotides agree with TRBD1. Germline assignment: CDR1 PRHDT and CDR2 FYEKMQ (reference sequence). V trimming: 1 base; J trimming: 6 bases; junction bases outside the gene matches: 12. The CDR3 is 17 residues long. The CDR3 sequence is CASSLAGDRGPEGEQYF. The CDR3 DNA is TGTGCCAGCAGCTTAGCTGGAGACAGGGGGCCAGAAGGCGAGCAGTACTTC.

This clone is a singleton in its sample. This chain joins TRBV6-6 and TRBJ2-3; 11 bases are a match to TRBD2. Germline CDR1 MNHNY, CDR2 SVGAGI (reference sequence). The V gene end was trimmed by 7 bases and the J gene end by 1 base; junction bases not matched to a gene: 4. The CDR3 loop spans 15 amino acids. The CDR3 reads CASTLGLAGTDTQYF. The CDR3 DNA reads TGTGCCAGCACCTTGGGACTAGCGGGCACAGATACGCAGTATTTT.

In nucleotides, the CDR3 is TGCGCCAGCAGCTTGGGTACAGCCTCCTACGAGCAGTACTTC. Its protein is CASSLGTASYEQYF. The genes are TRBV5-1 and TRBJ2-7; no clear D gene. The V and J ends lost 0 bases and 0 bases respectively, with 7 bases between them. This CDR3 has 14 residues. The germline V gene encodes CDR1 SGHRS and CDR2 YFSETQ.

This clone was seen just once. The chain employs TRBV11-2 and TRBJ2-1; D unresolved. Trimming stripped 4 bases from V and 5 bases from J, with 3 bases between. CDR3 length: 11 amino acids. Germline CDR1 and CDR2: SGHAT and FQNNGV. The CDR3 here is CASSSNNEQFF. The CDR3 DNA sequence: TGTGCCAGCAGCTCTAACAATGAGCAGTTCTTC.

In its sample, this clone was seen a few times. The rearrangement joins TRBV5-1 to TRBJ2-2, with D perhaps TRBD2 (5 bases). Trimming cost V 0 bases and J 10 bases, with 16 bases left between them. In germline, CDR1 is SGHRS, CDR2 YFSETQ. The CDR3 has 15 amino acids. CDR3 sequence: CASSLVFRGSAELFF. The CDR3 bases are TGCGCCAGCAGCTTGGTGTTTCGGGGTAGTGCGGAGCTGTTTTTT.

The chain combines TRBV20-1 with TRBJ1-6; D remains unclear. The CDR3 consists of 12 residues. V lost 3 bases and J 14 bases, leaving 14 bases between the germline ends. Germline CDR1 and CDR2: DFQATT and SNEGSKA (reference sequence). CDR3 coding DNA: TGCAGTGCTAGTCCAAGCGGGAAGACCCTCCACTTT. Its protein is CSASPSGKTLHF.

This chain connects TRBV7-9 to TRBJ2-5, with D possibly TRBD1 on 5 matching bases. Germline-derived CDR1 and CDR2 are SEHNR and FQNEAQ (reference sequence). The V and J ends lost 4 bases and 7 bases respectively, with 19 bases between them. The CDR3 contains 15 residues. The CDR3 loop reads CASSSPQGLLGTQYF. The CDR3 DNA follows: TGTGCCAGCAGCTCACCTCAGGGTTTGTTAGGGACCCAGTACTTC.

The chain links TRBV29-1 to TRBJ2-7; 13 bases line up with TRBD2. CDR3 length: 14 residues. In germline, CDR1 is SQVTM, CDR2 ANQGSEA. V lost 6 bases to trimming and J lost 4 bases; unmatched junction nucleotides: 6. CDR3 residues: CSVRTSGRAYEQYF. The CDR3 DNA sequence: TGCAGCGTACGTACTAGCGGGAGGGCTTACGAGCAGTACTTC.

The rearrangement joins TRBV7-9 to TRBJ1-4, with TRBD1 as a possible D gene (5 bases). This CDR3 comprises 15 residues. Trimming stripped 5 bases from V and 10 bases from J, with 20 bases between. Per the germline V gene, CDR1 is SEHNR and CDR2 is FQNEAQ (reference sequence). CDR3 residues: CASSQGSGVPGKLFF. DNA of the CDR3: TGTGCCAGCAGCCAGGGAAGTGGGGTTCCCGGAAAACTGTTTTTT. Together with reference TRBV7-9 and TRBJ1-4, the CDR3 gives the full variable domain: DTGVSQNPRHKITKRGQNVTFRCDPISEHNRLYWYRQTLGQGPEFLTYFQNEAQLEKSRLLSDRFSAERPKGSFSTLEIQRTEQGDSAMYLCASSQGSGVPGKLFFGSGTQLSVL.

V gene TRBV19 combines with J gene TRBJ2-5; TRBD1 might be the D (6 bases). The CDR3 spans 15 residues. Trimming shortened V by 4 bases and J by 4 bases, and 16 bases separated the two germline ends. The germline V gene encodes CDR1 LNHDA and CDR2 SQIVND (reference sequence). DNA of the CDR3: TGTGCCAGTAGTAGTCTTGGGGGCATTGTAGAGACCCAGTACTTC. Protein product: CASSSLGGIVETQYF.

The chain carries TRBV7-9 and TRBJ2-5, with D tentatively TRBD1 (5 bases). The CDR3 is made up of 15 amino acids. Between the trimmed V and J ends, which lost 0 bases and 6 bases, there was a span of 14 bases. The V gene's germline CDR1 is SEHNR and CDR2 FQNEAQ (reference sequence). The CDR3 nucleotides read TGTGCCAGCAGCTTAGCGCTCGGCAGGGAAAAGACCCAGTACTTC. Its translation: CASSLALGREKTQYF.

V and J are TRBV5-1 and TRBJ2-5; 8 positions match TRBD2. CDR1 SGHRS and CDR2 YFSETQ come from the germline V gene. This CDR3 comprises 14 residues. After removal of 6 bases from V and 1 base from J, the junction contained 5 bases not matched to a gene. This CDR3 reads CASTYRGGQETQYF. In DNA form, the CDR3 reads TGCGCCAGCACCTACCGGGGGGGCCAAGAGACCCAGTACTTC.

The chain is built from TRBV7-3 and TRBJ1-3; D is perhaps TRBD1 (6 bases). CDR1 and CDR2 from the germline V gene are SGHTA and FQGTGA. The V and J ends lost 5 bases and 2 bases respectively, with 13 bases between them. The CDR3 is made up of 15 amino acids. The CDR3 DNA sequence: TGTGCCAGCAGCCCGGGTACAGGGACTGGAAACACCATATATTTT. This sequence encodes CASSPGTGTGNTIYF.

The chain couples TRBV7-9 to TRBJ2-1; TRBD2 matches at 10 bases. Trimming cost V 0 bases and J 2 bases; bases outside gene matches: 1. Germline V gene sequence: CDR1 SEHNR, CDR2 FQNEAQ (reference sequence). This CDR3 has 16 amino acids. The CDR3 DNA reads TGTGCCAGCAGCTTAGCTGGGACTAGCGCCTACAATGAGCAGTTCTTC. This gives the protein CASSLAGTSAYNEQFF.